These T cell receptor beta chains were read from a single sample in a study of response to subunit inactivated influenza vaccine. TCRdb re-called the RT-PCR reads with MiXCR, one entry per CDR3 protein. There are hundreds of thousands of distinct CDR3 sequences in the sample; 25% occur only once, and 1.5% to 2% lies in the top ten. The sequencing here drew on CD4+ T cells sorted from PBMCs, taken more than 4 days after vaccination. The receptors derive from a man between 45 and 60 years old who received an inactivated influenza vaccine. CDR3s include the opening cysteine and the closing phenylalanine or tryptophan. D genes are given only for firm matches. Not every row has a clone size; where given, it reads once, few, many or a size class.

j_gene: TRBJ1-5
v_gene: TRBV12-3/TRBV12-4
abundance: -
d_gene: -
CDR3aa: CASSSFGGGQPQHF
CDR3nt: TGTGCCAGCAGTTCCTTTGGGGGAGGACAGCCCCAGCATTTT

j_gene: TRBJ2-5
v_gene: TRBV6-1
abundance: few
d_gene: -
CDR3aa: CASRRRGWETQYF
CDR3nt: TGTGCCAGCAGACGCCGGGGGTGGGAGACCCAGTACTTC

j_gene: TRBJ2-1
v_gene: TRBV14
abundance: -
d_gene: -
CDR3aa: CASSPTRAEQFF
CDR3nt: TGTGCCAGCAGCCCAACTAGGGCTGAGCAGTTCTTC

j_gene: TRBJ2-7
v_gene: TRBV7-2
abundance: -
d_gene: -
CDR3aa: CASSLGGDVAYEQYF
CDR3nt: TGTGCCAGCAGCTTAGGGGGGGACGTCGCCTACGAGCAGTACTTC

j_gene: TRBJ2-7
v_gene: TRBV25-1
abundance: -
d_gene: -
CDR3aa: CASTPTPSEQYF
CDR3nt: TGTGCCAGCACCCCCACCCCTAGCGAGCAGTACTTC

j_gene: TRBJ2-7
v_gene: TRBV12-3/TRBV12-4
abundance: -
d_gene: -
CDR3aa: CASSRRQGPYEQYF
CDR3nt: TGTGCCAGCAGCCGCCGGCAGGGCCCCTACGAGCAGTACTTC

j_gene: TRBJ2-3
v_gene: TRBV5-1
abundance: few
d_gene: -
CDR3aa: CASSAGRDSRTDTQYF
CDR3nt: TGCGCCAGCAGCGCTGGGCGGGACAGCCGCACAGATACGCAGTATTTT

j_gene: TRBJ2-7
v_gene: TRBV5-1
abundance: few
d_gene: -
CDR3aa: CASSLRAATKRSSYEQYF
CDR3nt: TGCGCCAGCAGCTTGAGGGCAGCGACTAAGAGGAGCTCCTACGAGCAGTACTTC

j_gene: TRBJ2-5
v_gene: TRBV20-1
abundance: -
d_gene: TRBD2
CDR3aa: CSASRLAGLETQYF
CDR3nt: TGCAGTGCCTCGCGACTAGCGGGGCTAGAGACCCAGTACTTC

j_gene: TRBJ2-2
v_gene: TRBV5-1
abundance: few
d_gene: TRBD1
CDR3aa: CASSFRDRNTGELFF
CDR3nt: TGCGCCAGCAGCTTCAGGGACAGAAACACCGGGGAGCTGTTTTTT

j_gene: TRBJ1-2
v_gene: TRBV20-1
abundance: -
d_gene: -
CDR3aa: CSARGQGTNYGYTF
CDR3nt: TGCAGTGCTAGGGGCCAGGGAACTAACTATGGCTACACCTTC

j_gene: TRBJ2-3
v_gene: TRBV29-1
abundance: few
d_gene: TRBD2
CDR3aa: CSVYPAKAGANTDTQYF
CDR3nt: TGCAGCGTTTACCCCGCTAAAGCGGGAGCAAACACAGATACGCAGTATTTT

j_gene: TRBJ2-3
v_gene: TRBV7-9
abundance: -
d_gene: -
CDR3aa: CASSLSLGAGYTDTQYF
CDR3nt: TGTGCCAGCAGCTTATCATTGGGCGCGGGGTACACAGATACGCAGTATTTT

j_gene: TRBJ2-5
v_gene: TRBV6-5
abundance: few
d_gene: -
CDR3aa: CASSYPGAWETQYF
CDR3nt: TGTGCCAGCAGTTACCCGGGGGCATGGGAGACCCAGTACTTC

j_gene: TRBJ1-6
v_gene: TRBV7-2
abundance: -
d_gene: TRBD1
CDR3aa: CASSLAGTGNSPLHF
CDR3nt: TGTGCCAGCAGCTTAGCTGGGACAGGGAATTCACCCCTCCACTTT

j_gene: TRBJ1-2
v_gene: TRBV5-6
abundance: once
d_gene: TRBD1
CDR3aa: CASSLVDRDNYGYTF
CDR3nt: TGTGCCAGCAGCTTGGTGGACAGGGATAACTATGGCTACACCTTC

j_gene: TRBJ2-3
v_gene: TRBV7-9
abundance: -
d_gene: -
CDR3aa: CASSLYNTQYF
CDR3nt: TGTGCCAGCAGCTTATATAATACGCAGTATTTT

j_gene: TRBJ2-1
v_gene: TRBV12-3/TRBV12-4
abundance: -
d_gene: TRBD1
CDR3aa: CASSILQGAGNEQFF
CDR3nt: TGTGCCAGCAGTATCCTACAGGGGGCGGGGAATGAGCAGTTCTTC

j_gene: TRBJ1-2
v_gene: TRBV5-1
abundance: -
d_gene: -
CDR3aa: CASSLGERNYGYTF
CDR3nt: TGCGCCAGCAGCTTGGGGGAGAGAAACTATGGCTACACCTTC

j_gene: TRBJ2-7
v_gene: TRBV5-5
abundance: few
d_gene: -
CDR3aa: CASSLTGQIAAYEQYF
CDR3nt: TGTGCCAGCAGCTTGACAGGGCAGATAGCGGCCTACGAGCAGTACTTC

j_gene: TRBJ2-2
v_gene: TRBV6-1
abundance: -
d_gene: -
CDR3aa: CASRGAAGMIGELFF
CDR3nt: TGTGCCAGCAGAGGAGCGGCAGGGATGATCGGGGAGCTGTTTTTT

j_gene: TRBJ2-1
v_gene: TRBV12-3/TRBV12-4
abundance: -
d_gene: TRBD2
CDR3aa: CASSLGVGTSKRGEQFF
CDR3nt: TGTGCCAGCAGTTTAGGGGTAGGGACTAGTAAACGTGGTGAGCAGTTCTTC

j_gene: TRBJ2-1
v_gene: TRBV4-3
abundance: -
d_gene: -
CDR3aa: CASSQDSQGQEQFF
CDR3nt: TGCGCCAGCAGCCAAGATAGCCAGGGTCAGGAGCAGTTCTTC

j_gene: TRBJ1-1
v_gene: TRBV5-1
abundance: few
d_gene: -
CDR3aa: CASTPAALNTEAFF
CDR3nt: TGCGCCAGCACCCCCGCAGCCTTGAACACTGAAGCTTTCTTT

j_gene: TRBJ2-1
v_gene: TRBV7-9
abundance: -
d_gene: -
CDR3aa: CASSYRQEQFF
CDR3nt: TGTGCCAGCAGCTATCGACAGGAGCAGTTCTTC